These 10 T cell receptor beta chains originate from one sample sequenced in a study of blood T cell repertoires in COVID-19. Assay: immunoSEQ multiplex PCR; the TCRdb copy retains only in-frame clones and omits some. The sample includes just over 300,000 clones, approximately 86% of them seen just once. Sequencing used peripheral blood. These TCRs come from a man aged 18-30 years with active or convalescent COVID-19.

To note about this clone: Other nucleotide sequences from this sample produce the same CDR3. In nucleotides, the CDR3 is TGCGCCAGCAGCCTCGACAGAGGCTTGAACACTGAAGCTTTCTTT. Protein product: CASSLDRGLNTEAFF. This chain connects TRBV5-1 to TRBJ1-1, with a possible D match to TRBD1 (5 bases). CDR3 length: 15 amino acids. Germline assignment: CDR1 SGHRS and CDR2 YFSETQ. With 4 bases removed from V and 0 bases from J, the gap between germline ends came to 13 bases.

The chain combines TRBV21-1 with TRBJ2-1; the tabulated D call, TRBD1, remains unverified against the DNA. TRBV21-1 is designated a pseudogene. The CDR3 contains 20 residues. The CDR3 sequence: CASSKSRAGQRSTSYNEQFF. The CDR3 coding sequence is TGTGCCAGCAGCAAGTCCCGGGCAGGACAGCGATCGACCTCCTACAATGAGCAGTTCTTC.

The chain joins TRBV5-1 to TRBJ2-3; D possibly corresponds to TRBD1 (6 bases). Trimming took off 7 bases at V and 3 bases at J, with 15 bases between the two ends. This CDR3 comprises 14 residues. Germline V lookup: CDR1 SGHRS, CDR2 YFSETQ. The CDR3 spells CASSGQGRTDTQYF. The CDR3 nucleotides read TGCGCCAGCTCCGGGCAGGGGCGAACAGATACGCAGTATTTT.

The V and J genes are TRBV6-2 or TRBV6-3 and TRBJ1-5, with a weak D call TRBD1 (6 bases). The germline gives CDR1 MNHEY, CDR2 SVGEGT. V shed 2 bases and J shed 7 bases, with 18 bases lying between them. The CDR3 is made up of 16 amino acids. The CDR3 loop is CASSYAAEGVRQPQHF. CDR3 nucleotides: TGTGCCAGCAGTTACGCGGCAGAGGGGGTTAGGCAGCCCCAGCATTTT.

The chain is built from TRBV6-5 and TRBJ2-1; 11 bases align to TRBD2. Losses at the gene ends were 7 bases for V and 4 bases for J; bases not matched to a gene: 6. This CDR3 contains 15 residues. Germline CDR1 and CDR2: MNHEY and SVGAGI. The CDR3 region has the DNA TGTGCCAGCACCGAATTAGCGGGAGGGTACAATGAGCAGTTCTTC. This gives the protein CASTELAGGYNEQFF.

This chain links TRBV10-2 with TRBJ2-7; 8 bases align to TRBD1. Losses at the gene ends were 5 bases for V and 3 bases for J; bases not matched to a gene: 6. The CDR3 length is 14 residues. Germline CDR1 reads WSHSY; CDR2 reads SAAADI. The CDR3 DNA is TGCGCCAGCAGTCCAGGGGGCATTGTCTACGAGCAGTACTTC. Translating gives CASSPGGIVYEQYF.

Note on this clone: This same CDR3 is encoded by further DNA sequences in the sample. The gene calls are TRBV27 and TRBJ1-1; possible D gene TRBD1, 5 bases. Germline V gene sequence: CDR1 MNHEY, CDR2 SMNVEV (reference sequence). This CDR3 has 13 amino acids. Trimming stripped 2 bases from V and 3 bases from J, with 7 bases between. CDR3 sequence reads: CASSLEGDTEAFF. The CDR3 DNA reads as TGTGCCAGCAGTTTAGAAGGGGACACTGAAGCTTTCTTT.

The V call is TRBV19, the J call TRBJ1-5; D gene unclear. The ends were cut back, 6 bases at V and 0 bases at J, with 9 bases in the middle. This CDR3 contains 14 residues. CDR1 is LNHDA, CDR2 SQIVND, per germline (reference sequence). CDR3 DNA: TGTGCCAGTAGCAGACATGATAGCAATCAGCCCCAGCATTTT. Residues: CASSRHDSNQPQHF.

The chain carries TRBV15 and TRBJ2-7, with D uncertain. Germline assignment: CDR1 LNHNV and CDR2 YYDKDF (reference sequence). Deletions cut 0 bases from V and 2 bases from J, with 8 bases between. CDR3 size: 14 residues. The CDR3 DNA reads TGTGCCACCAGCAGAGATCGCCAGGCCTACGAGCAGTACTTC. As protein: CATSRDRQAYEQYF. Drawing the rest from reference TRBV15 and TRBJ2-7, the complete variable domain is DAMVIQNPRYQVTQFGKPVTLSCSQTLNHNVMYWYQQKSSQAPKLLFHYYDKDFNNEADTPDNFQSRRPNTSFCFLDIRSPGLGDTAMYLCATSRDRQAYEQYFGPGTRLTVT.

For this clone: The sample holds other DNA sequences that translate to the same CDR3. The gene calls are TRBV7-6 and TRBJ1-1; D is undetermined. Germline CDR1 and CDR2: SGHVS and FNYEAQ. This CDR3 has 15 amino acids. Trimming pared 0 bases from V and 0 bases from J, leaving 8 bases between. This chain's CDR3 is CASSLALSMNTEAFF. The CDR3 coding sequence is TGTGCCAGCAGCTTAGCACTGAGCATGAACACTGAAGCTTTCTTT.